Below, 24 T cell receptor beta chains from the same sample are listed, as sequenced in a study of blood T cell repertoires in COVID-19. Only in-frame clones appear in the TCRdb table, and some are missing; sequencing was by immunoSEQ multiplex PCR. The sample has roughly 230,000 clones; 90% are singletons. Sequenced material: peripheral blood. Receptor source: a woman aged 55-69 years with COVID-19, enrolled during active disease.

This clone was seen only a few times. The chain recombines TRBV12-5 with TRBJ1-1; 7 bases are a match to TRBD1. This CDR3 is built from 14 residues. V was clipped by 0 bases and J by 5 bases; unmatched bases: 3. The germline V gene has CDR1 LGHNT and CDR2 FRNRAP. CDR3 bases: TGTGCTAGTGGTTTGGTGGCAGGGGGGACTGAAGCTTTCTTT. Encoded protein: CASGLVAGGTEAFF.

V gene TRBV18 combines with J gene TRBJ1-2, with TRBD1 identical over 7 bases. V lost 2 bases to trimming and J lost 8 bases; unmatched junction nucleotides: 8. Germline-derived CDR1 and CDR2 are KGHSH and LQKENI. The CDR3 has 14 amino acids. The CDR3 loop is CASSPWGTDQGYTF. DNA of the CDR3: TGTGCCAGCTCACCATGGGGGACAGATCAAGGCTACACCTTC.

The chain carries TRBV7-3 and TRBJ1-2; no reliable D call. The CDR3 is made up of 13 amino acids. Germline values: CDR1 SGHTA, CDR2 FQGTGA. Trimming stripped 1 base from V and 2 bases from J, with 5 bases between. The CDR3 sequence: CASSLMSNYGYTF. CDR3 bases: TGTGCCAGCAGCTTAATGTCAAACTATGGCTACACCTTC.

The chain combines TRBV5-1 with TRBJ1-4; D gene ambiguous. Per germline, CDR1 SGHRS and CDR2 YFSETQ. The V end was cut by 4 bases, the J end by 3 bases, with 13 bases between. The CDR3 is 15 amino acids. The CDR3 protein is CASSPREGSNEKLFF. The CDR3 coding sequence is TGCGCCAGCAGCCCCCGGGAAGGATCTAATGAAAAACTGTTTTTT.

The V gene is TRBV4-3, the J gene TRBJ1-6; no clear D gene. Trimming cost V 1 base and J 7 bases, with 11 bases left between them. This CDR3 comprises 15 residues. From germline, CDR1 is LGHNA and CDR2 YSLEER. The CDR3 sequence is CASSQGRSGNSPLHF. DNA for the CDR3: TGCGCCAGCAGCCAAGGGAGATCGGGAAATTCACCCCTCCACTTT.

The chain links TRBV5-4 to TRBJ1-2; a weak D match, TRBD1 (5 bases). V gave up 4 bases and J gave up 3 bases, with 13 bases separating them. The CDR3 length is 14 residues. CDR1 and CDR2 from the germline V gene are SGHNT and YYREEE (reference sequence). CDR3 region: CASSPRGGDYGYTF. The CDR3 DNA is TGTGCCAGCAGCCCCCGGGGGGGGGACTATGGCTACACCTTC.

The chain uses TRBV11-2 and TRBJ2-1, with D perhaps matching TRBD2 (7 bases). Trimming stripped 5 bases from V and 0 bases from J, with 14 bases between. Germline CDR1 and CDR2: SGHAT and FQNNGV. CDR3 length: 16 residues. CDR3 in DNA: TGTGCCAGCAGCCGACGGGGGGCACGCTCCTACAATGAGCAGTTCTTC. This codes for CASSRRGARSYNEQFF.

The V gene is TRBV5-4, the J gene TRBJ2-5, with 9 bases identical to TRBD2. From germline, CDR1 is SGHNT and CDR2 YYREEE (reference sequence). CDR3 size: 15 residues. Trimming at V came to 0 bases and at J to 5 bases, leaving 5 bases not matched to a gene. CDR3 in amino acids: CASSLATSGRETQYF. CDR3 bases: TGTGCCAGCAGCTTGGCGACTAGCGGCAGGGAGACCCAGTACTTC.

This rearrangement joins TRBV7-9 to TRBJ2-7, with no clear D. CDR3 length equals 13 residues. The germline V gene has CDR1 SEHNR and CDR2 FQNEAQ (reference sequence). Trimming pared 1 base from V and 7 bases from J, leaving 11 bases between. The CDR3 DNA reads TGTGCCAGCAGCTTAGACAGTCCCTGGGAGCAGTACTTC. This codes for CASSLDSPWEQYF.

In nucleotides, the CDR3 is TGTGCCAGCAGAACTACGGCGGGCACTGAAGCTTTCTTT. Translating gives CASRTTAGTEAFF. This chain connects TRBV7-2 to TRBJ1-1, with D unclear. The germline CDR1 and CDR2 sequences are SGHTA and FQGNSA. Trimming pared 6 bases from V and 4 bases from J, leaving 12 bases between. The CDR3 is 13 residues long.

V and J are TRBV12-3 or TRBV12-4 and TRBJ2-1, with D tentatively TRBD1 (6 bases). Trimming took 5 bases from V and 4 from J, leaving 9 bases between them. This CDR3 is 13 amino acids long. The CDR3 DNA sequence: TGTGCCAGCAGTCCCAGGGGATACAATGAGCAGTTCTTC. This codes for CASSPRGYNEQFF.

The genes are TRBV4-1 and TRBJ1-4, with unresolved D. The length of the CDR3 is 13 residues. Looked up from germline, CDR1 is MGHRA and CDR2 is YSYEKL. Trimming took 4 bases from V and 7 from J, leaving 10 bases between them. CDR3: CASSRLPGEKLFF. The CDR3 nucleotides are TGCGCCAGCAGCCGGTTACCAGGTGAAAAACTGTTTTTT.

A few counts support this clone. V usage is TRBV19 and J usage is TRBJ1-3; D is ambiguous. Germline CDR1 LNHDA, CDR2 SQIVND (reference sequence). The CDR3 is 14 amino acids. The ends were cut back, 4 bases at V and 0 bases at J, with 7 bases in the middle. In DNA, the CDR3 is TGTGCCAGTAGTAGGGCATTCTCTGGAAACACCATATATTTT. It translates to CASSRAFSGNTIYF.

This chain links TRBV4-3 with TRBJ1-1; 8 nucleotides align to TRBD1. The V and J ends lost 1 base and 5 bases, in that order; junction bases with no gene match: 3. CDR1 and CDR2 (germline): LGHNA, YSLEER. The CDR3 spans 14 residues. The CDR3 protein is CASSQGTGLTEAFF. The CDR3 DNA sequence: TGCGCCAGCAGCCAAGGGACAGGGCTTACTGAAGCTTTCTTT.

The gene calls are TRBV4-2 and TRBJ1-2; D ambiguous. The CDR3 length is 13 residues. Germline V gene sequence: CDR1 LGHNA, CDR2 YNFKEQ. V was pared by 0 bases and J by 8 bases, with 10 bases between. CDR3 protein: CASSQDSHSGYTF. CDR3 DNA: TGTGCCAGCAGCCAAGATAGTCACAGCGGCTACACCTTC.

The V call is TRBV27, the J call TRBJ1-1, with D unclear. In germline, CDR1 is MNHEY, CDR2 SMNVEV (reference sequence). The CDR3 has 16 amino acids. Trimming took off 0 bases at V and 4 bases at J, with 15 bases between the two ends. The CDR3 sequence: CASSLSQILSGTEAFF. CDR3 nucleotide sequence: TGTGCCAGCAGTTTATCGCAGATCCTTAGCGGCACTGAAGCTTTCTTT.

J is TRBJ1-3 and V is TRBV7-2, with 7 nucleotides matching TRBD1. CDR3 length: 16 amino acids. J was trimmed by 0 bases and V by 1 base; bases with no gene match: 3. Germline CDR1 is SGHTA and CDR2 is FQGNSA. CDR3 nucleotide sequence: TGTGCCAGCAGCTTAGGGGCAGGGGGCTCTGGAAACACCATATATTTT. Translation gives CASSLGAGGSGNTIYF.

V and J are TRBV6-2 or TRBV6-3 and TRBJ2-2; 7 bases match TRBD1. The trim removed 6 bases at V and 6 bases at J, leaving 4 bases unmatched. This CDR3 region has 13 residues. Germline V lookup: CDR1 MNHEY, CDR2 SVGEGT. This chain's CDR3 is CASSIQGPGELFF. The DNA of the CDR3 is TGTGCCAGCAGCATACAGGGGCCCGGGGAGCTGTTTTTT.

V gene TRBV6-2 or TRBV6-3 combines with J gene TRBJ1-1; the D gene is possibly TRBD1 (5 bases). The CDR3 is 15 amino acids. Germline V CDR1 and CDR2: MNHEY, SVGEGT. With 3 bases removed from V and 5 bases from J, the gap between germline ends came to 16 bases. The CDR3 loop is CASSYSGRGGTEAFF. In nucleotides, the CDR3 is TGTGCCAGCAGTTATAGCGGGAGGGGCGGTACTGAAGCTTTCTTT.

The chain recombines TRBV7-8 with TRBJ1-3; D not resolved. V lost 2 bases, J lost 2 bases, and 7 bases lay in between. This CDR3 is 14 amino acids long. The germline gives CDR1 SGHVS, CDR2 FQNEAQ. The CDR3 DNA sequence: TGTGCCAGCAGCTTAACGGGGACTGGAAACACCATATATTTT. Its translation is CASSLTGTGNTIYF.

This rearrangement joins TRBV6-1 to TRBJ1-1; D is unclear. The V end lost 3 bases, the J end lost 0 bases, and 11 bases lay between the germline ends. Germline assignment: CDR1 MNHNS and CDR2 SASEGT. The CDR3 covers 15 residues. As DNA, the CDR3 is TGTGCCAGCAGTGAGGGGAGGCCAATGAACACTGAAGCTTTCTTT. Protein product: CASSEGRPMNTEAFF.

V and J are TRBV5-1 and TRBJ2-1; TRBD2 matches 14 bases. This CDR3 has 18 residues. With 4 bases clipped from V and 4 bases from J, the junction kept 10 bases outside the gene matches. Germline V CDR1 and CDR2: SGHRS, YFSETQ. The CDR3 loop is CASSPLRTSGGSYNEQFF. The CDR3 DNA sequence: TGCGCCAGCAGCCCACTACGGACTAGCGGGGGGTCATACAATGAGCAGTTCTTC. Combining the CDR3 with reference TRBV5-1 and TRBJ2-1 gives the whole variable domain KAGVTQTPRYLIKTRGQQVTLSCSPISGHRSVSWYQQTPGQGLQFLFEYFSETQRNKGNFPGRFSGRQFSNSRSEMNVSTLELGDSALYLCASSPLRTSGGSYNEQFFGPGTRLTVL.

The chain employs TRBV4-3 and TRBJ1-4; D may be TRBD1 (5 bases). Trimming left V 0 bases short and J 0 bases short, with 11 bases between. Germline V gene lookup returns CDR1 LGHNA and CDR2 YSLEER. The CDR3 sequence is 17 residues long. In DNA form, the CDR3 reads TGCGCCAGCAGCCAAGAAGGGCCAGGGACAACTAATGAAAAACTGTTTTTT. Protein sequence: CASSQEGPGTTNEKLFF.

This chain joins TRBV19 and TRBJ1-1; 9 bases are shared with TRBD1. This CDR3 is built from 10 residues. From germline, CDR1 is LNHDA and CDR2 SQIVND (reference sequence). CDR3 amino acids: CGTGDTEAFF. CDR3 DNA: TGTGGGACAGGGGACACTGAAGCTTTCTTT.